Here is one T cell receptor (beta chain) with its context. The antigen is not known. The entry originates in a study of PD-1 blockade in classical Hodgkin lymphoma. Documented time point: cycle 4 day 1 (C4D1), after less than 7 weeks of nivolumab. No patient escaped relapse after autologous stem cell transplantation, and brentuximab vedotin exposure varied. Study observations and caveats: Before treatment, complete responders showed about the same diversity as newly diagnosed patients.

Data came from immunoSEQ multiplex PCR; TCRdb stores just in-frame clones and leaves some out. Among around 92,000 clones, about 83% were seen once, and the ten largest hold about 18%. Germline V gives CDR1 MDHEN, CDR2 SYDVKM. Trimming at V came to 5 bases and at J to 0 bases, leaving 4 bases not matched to a gene. The CDR3 runs to 15 residues. The receptor was derived from a human donor with classical Hodgkin lymphoma. Specimen: peripheral blood mononuclear cells (PBMCs), collected before the fourth cycle of nivolumab. The chain employs TRBV28 and TRBJ2-5, with 9 bases identical to TRBD1. The CDR3 is CASSVDRGYQETQYF. In DNA, the CDR3 is TGTGCCAGCAGTGTGGACAGGGGATACCAAGAGACCCAGTACTTC.